In this sample, the clone carrying this T cell receptor (beta chain) turned up a few times. The sample is drawn from a study of T cell responses to AZD1222 COVID-19 vaccine. TCRdb keeps only in-frame clones here, not all; method: immunoSEQ multiplex PCR. The sample has roughly 110,000 clones, less than 95% seen once. In germline, CDR1 is SGHAT, CDR2 FQNNGV. The CDR3 covers 16 residues. J lost 7 bases, V lost 5 bases, and 11 bases had no gene match. Sequencing used peripheral blood, obtained 28 days after the second AZD1222 dose. The chain combines TRBV11-2 with TRBJ2-2; 9 nucleotides match TRBD2. The TCR originated in an adult who received the AZD1222 COVID-19 vaccine. CDR3 region: CASSLGSGGRHGELFF. The CDR3 DNA reads as TGTGCCAGCAGCCTGGGTAGCGGGGGACGCCACGGGGAGCTGTTTTTT.